This T cell receptor (beta chain) was identified in a study of T cell responses to AZD1222 COVID-19 vaccine. Overall study results and limits: Recipients of two AZD1222 doses showed rising Spike-specific TCR breadth and depth. Donors were chiefly white British, with a greater number of females, and clonal diversity was perhaps underestimated.

In regard to this clone: Its cognate antigen is unknown.

CDR3 length: 13 amino acids. Looked up from germline, CDR1 is MNHEY and CDR2 is SVGAGI. V gave up 10 bases and J gave up 0 bases, with 13 bases separating them. Some clones are missing from TCRdb's copy, which holds only in-frame ones; the method was immunoSEQ multiplex PCR. The data show around 160,000 clones, about 90% seen once. The chain employs TRBV6-5 and TRBJ2-7; TRBD2 is a possible D gene (5 bases). Sequences were derived from peripheral blood, sampled 28 days after the second AZD1222 dose. The receptor comes from an adult who received the AZD1222 COVID-19 vaccine. The CDR3 spells CATSGGNSYEQYF. The DNA for the CDR3 is TGTGCCACCAGCGGTGGCAACTCCTACGAGCAGTACTTC.